The T cell receptor (beta chain) under discussion was sequenced for a study of cytomegalovirus exposure and HLA in healthy donors (TCRdb year 2017). Notes on the research overall: In an earlier analysis of 550 to 750 of the donors, approximately 260 Gb of sequence data and some 100 million unique TCR beta sequences from roughly 200 million T cells were reported. Around 320 gigabases of sequencing data and tens of millions of unique TCR sequences were included in an early release covering several hundred HLA-typed donors. The genetic ancestry cluster associated with self-reported Caucasian donors included 80% to 90% of the roughly 400 genotyped donors. The aim of the study was to test whether cataloging public T cell receptors could identify signatures of past pathogen exposure. The study profiled the T cell repertoires of 500 to 800 subjects by immunosequencing and related them to cytomegalovirus serostatus. Besides the first cohort of around 670 subjects, a separate validation cohort made up of roughly 120 different subjects was used. The study combined high-throughput TCR immunosequencing, statistical association of individual TCRs with disease status, and machine learning to predict cytomegalovirus infection status. In a later analysis, previously published TCR beta repertoires from 666 donors were re-analyzed and high-resolution HLA genotyping was added so that TCR occurrence patterns could be studied. In the later analysis, no new phenotypic data were used to find candidate immune exposures; instead, reliance was placed on TCR beta sequences and their occurrence across donors. To decide whether each TCR beta V gene segment behaved as functional or pseudogenic, an earlier analysis of approximately 590 of the donors relied on high-throughput TCR beta sequencing. Alongside the repertoire data, information on donor age, sex, ethnicity and CMV serostatus was compiled. Genome-wide SNP genotypes for about three fifths of the 666 donors were used in a later genetic analysis, which treated that subset as a discovery cohort. All discovery cohort repertoires had been generated on a single sequencing platform. Both class I and class II loci were covered by HLA typing, at four-digit resolution. Typing coverage differed by locus: A, B, C, DRB1 and DQB1 were typed in roughly 620-640 donors, DQA1 in around 500, DPA1 in around 600, and DPB1 in 450 to 480. Several DR-DQ haplotypes were handled as single units for association and clustering because linkage in the cohort was strong. Among over 350 genotyped donors of the cohort, an average of roughly 240,000 unique TCR beta nucleotide sequences were sequenced per donor, around 20% of them non-productive.

The cohort was made up of 666 healthy bone marrow donors. At the time of sampling, all cohort members were nominally healthy, though unrecorded immune exposures were likely present. The donor was CMV seropositive and was included in the group of 250 to 300 seropositive cohort members. Each donor provided a peripheral blood sample, and peripheral blood mononuclear cells were used for TCR beta sequencing. Genomic DNA extraction from the blood cell samples was performed with the Qiagen DNeasy Blood Extraction Kit. Library construction relied on the immunoSEQ multiplex PCR assay. For the multiplex PCR, a mixture combining 60 forward primers for TCR Vbeta segments and 13 reverse primers for TCR Jbeta segments was used. The CDR3 region of rearranged TCR beta genes was amplified from genomic DNA with a multiplex PCR assay. On the Illumina HiSeq System, the amplified TCR beta libraries were sequenced as 87-base-pair reads. For the original study's pipeline: In a later analysis, about 80 million unique TCR beta chains were counted across the roughly 670 repertoires, and some 10 million of these chains were shared by at least two donors. A nearest-neighbor algorithm error-corrected the raw reads and collapsed the reads into unique sequences, merging closely related sequences to remove PCR and sequencing errors. Alignment of CDR3 sequences to IMGT reference sequences was used to assign V, D and J gene segments. For a sequence to be retained, at least a six-nucleotide match to both a V gene segment and a J gene segment was required. Rearrangements were classified as productive when the CDR3 lacked stop codons and remained in frame with V and J, and all other rearrangements were classified as non-productive. CDR3 was defined by IMGT convention, running from the second conserved V-encoded cysteine to the conserved J-encoded phenylalanine. The earlier analysis of a few hundred of the donors excluded any sequence lacking an unambiguous match to a single V gene segment. An earlier analysis of fewer than 750 of the donors classified V segments as functional when productive rearrangements were above 56.7% and as segregating when the standard deviation between donors was above 5%. A statistical classification framework was built for diagnosing cytomegalovirus status from the catalog of TCR beta chain sequences. V and J gene assignment, in a later analysis, came from comparing TCR nucleotide sequences with IMGT/GENE-DB human TR gene sequences. A later analysis assigned CDR3 sequences and most-parsimonious VDJ recombination scenarios with the TCRdist pipeline. In a later analysis, each TCR beta chain was defined by its CDR3 amino acid sequence together with its V-gene family, and reads lacking a unique V-gene family were excluded. As a way to deal with suspected cross-contamination and a sequencing artifact, a later analysis dropped nearly 600 nucleotide sequences that were highly shared and had low generation probability. For each public chain, a later analysis derived a clonal expansion index from normalized ranks of inferred template counts within each repertoire. A later analysis computed generation probabilities with a VDJ recombination model fitted to out-of-frame rearrangements, and checked the results against IGoR. A later analysis scored TCR-TCR, TCR-HLA and TCR-CMV co-occurrence with hypergeometric tests, applying a repertoire-size bias correction to TCR pairs. A later analysis estimated false discovery rates by permuting HLA or CMV assignments 20 times. In a later analysis, co-occurring TCRs were grouped using DBSCAN, and TCRdist sequence similarity was added for clustering within HLA-allele-positive subsets. Co-occurrence clustering excluded repertoires with fewer than 30,000 or more than 120,000 public chains, plus five with anomalous nucleotide sharing. The table comes from immuneACCESS by way of TCRdb, which keeps in-frame sequences with V and J called. Part of the clones is missing from these tables; in studies checked, under half for an unresolved V gene and the rest for unknown reasons. V and J calls and clone size are copied from that table; D and trimming were computed from the DNA. The sample table shows fewer than 90,000 clones, and 60% to 70% are seen once. The top ten clones comprise 7.6% of the sample.

The study at large found these results: Most CMV-associated TCR beta chains appeared to be HLA-restricted in a later analysis, and the HLA associations seemed to be driven largely by CMV exposure. The study listed around 160 TCR beta chains as associated with cytomegalovirus. A later analysis associated 15,000 to 20,000 TCR beta sequences with specific HLA alleles at a false discovery rate of 0.05. The 87-base-pair reads could not distinguish some IMGT-functional V segments, including TRBV6-2 and TRBV6-3, so those segments were excluded. Immune exposure information for the cohort was limited to CMV serostatus. Cytomegalovirus status was reported to be diagnosed by the classifier with high specificity and sensitivity in both the original and validation cohorts. Only TCR beta chains were sequenced in this cohort, and the absence of alpha or paired-chain data limited detectable features. A later analysis found that TCR association rates varied across HLA loci, with DRB1 alleles showing the most associated TCRs and HLA-C alleles the fewest. Because HLA typing was unavailable for some donors at each locus, only the typed subset was used in association tests. In vitro tests confirmed that three of the cytomegalovirus-associated TCR beta chains recognize cytomegalovirus antigens. The authors suggested that the approach could potentially be extended to other disease states and immunological phenotypes. Most TCR sequences were seen in very few donors, while some public TCRs were found in many individuals. A later analysis found that HLA-associated TCR beta chains were more clonally expanded and had lower generation probabilities than equally common non-associated chains. A group of highly shared sequence variants was considered likely to be a technical artifact of the sequencing pipeline. The earlier analysis of approximately 540 of the donors excluded approximately 15 rarely observed V segments, including chromosome 9 orphons, because counts were too low. An association between a missense DCLRE1C variant and V-gene and J-gene trimming of TCR beta chains was found in a later genetic analysis and replicated in an independent cohort. A later genetic analysis reported fewer N-insertions in productive TCRs among donors in an Asian-associated ancestry cluster than the approximately 670-donor mean. An earlier analysis of approximately 500 of the donors showed that most TCR beta V segments appeared in productive rearrangements either about 87% or about 30% of the time, which broadly matched IMGT annotations. Linkage disequilibrium might explain the correlated functional status among segregating V segments, but an unknown experimental factor could not be ruled out. Presence/absence analyses assumed roughly uniform sequencing depth across donors, an assumption that may not hold. A further reported finding was that TCR beta sequences accurately predicted the HLA-A and HLA-B alleles for most subjects in the first cohort. Assigning TCR associations to individual alleles was difficult when HLA alleles, especially DR and DQ, strongly co-occurred. Several of the top co-occurrence clusters appeared to be linked to parvovirus B19, influenza, CMV and Epstein-Barr virus, according to a later analysis.

Trimmed from V: 7 bases; trimmed from J: 1 base; junction bases lacking a gene match: 5. For CDR1 and CDR2, the germline V gene lists SGHRS and YFSETQ. The CDR3 numbers 15 residues from cysteine through phenylalanine. The entry retains the CDR3 DNA only, 45 bases that are in frame from base 1. Concerning this clone: The target of this receptor is not known. Base qualities were left out, and no much larger clone turns up one base away.

Sequenced: PBMCs. The sequence is built from TRBV5-1 and TRBJ2-2, with 9 bases matching TRBD1. The source of this sequence is a middle-aged man in good health and CMV-seropositive. The CDR3: CASDPGQGNTGELFF. The nucleotides read TGCGCCAGCGATCCGGGACAGGGGAACACCGGGGAGCTGTTTTTT.